This T cell receptor beta chain was identified in a study of T cell responses to AZD1222 COVID-19 vaccine. The CDR3 covers 13 residues. Germline V gene sequence: CDR1 MNHNS, CDR2 SASEGT. Trimming shortened V by 2 bases and J by 7 bases, and 8 bases separated the two germline ends. TCRdb's copy holds only in-frame clones and misses some; the assay was immunoSEQ multiplex PCR. The sample contains roughly 97,000 clones, 75% to 90% of which appear only once. About this clone itself: Antigen unknown.

Study-level results: Clonal diversity was possibly underestimated; the donors were predominantly white British and more often female.

The receptor was isolated from an adult in good health. Sequenced material: peripheral blood, taken on day 0 of AZD1222 vaccination. The rearrangement links TRBV6-1 to TRBJ1-4; D remains ambiguous. CDR3 sequence (DNA): TGTGCCAGCAGTGAACAGCGTGGTGAAAAACTGTTTTTT. Residues: CASSEQRGEKLFF.